A selection of T cell receptor beta chains follows, all from one sample in a study of T cells expressing NK-cell markers. TCRdb reprocessed the 5' RACE reads, with one entry per CDR3 protein and no DNA. The sample holds roughly 300,000 distinct CDR3 sequences. Input material: blood T cells: a sorted CD56 or NKG2C T cell subset, CD4+ or CD8+ T cells, or bulk PBMC T cells (not recorded which). These TCRs come from a woman between 18 and 70 years old in good health. Both conserved end residues are part of each CDR3. Fields, in order: J gene, V gene, CDR3 protein.

TRBJ2-5 | TRBV5-1 | CASSLTLPGETQYF
TRBJ1-1 | TRBV5-1 | CASSPAGAEAFF
TRBJ2-7 | TRBV20-1 | CSAPNRGLVYEQYF
TRBJ2-3 | TRBV7-9 | CAQTGLATDTQYF
TRBJ1-1 | TRBV7-9 | CASSLVGRGLMNTEAFF
TRBJ2-5 | TRBV6-6 | CASSSWAAETQYF
TRBJ1-2 | TRBV29-1 | CSVLDRNYGYTF
TRBJ1-1 | TRBV25-1 | CASSESRRTEAFF
TRBJ2-3 | TRBV4-3 | CASSQDRTSGRGDTQYF
TRBJ2-1 | TRBV24-1 | CATSDLTRGRGLDEQFF
TRBJ1-5 | TRBV5-1 | CASSLVPGGQPQHF
TRBJ1-1 | TRBV6-1 | CASSVTGWSEAFF
TRBJ1-1 | TRBV6-5 | CASSYSGTETEAFF
TRBJ1-5 | TRBV9 | CASSVGGRRPQHF
TRBJ1-6 | TRBV5-1 | CASSPPGAYNSPLHF
TRBJ1-1 | TRBV7-2 | CASGGQLNTEAFF
TRBJ2-1 | TRBV29-1 | CSVEGGDGHNEQFF
TRBJ1-5 | TRBV7-2 | CASSDYGVGQPQHF
TRBJ2-5 | TRBV7-8 | CASSPQSGRKETQYF
TRBJ2-3 | TRBV20-1 | CSAINTGGSIDTQYF
TRBJ2-1 | TRBV20-1 | CSASPETSGRANEQFF
TRBJ1-5 | TRBV27 | CASRRDRLNFNQPQHF
TRBJ1-1 | TRBV28 | CASRSPGDPTEAFF
TRBJ1-4 | TRBV5-4 | CASSLSNGNEKLFF
TRBJ2-5 | TRBV15 | CATSLAPDRALLLNQETQYF
TRBJ2-1 | TRBV2 | CASTEAGKNNEQFF
TRBJ1-5 | TRBV7-9 | CASSLEWNQPQHF